This entry lists 20 T cell receptor beta chains sequenced from one sample in a study of T-cell memory formation after mild COVID-19. From the 5' RACE reads, TCRdb called clonotypes with MiXCR, one entry per CDR3 protein. The table has about 150,000 distinct CDR3 sequences, roughly 19% seen once. Material: PBMCs or a T cell subset sorted from them (not recorded which). The receptors come from an adult woman who had mild COVID-19 (a few samples of this study predate the infection). Cell type and time point are not known.

This clonotype was counted between two and nine times. The J gene is TRBJ2-1, the V gene TRBV5-1; D gene uncertain. This CDR3 comprises 12 residues. Germline lookup yields CDR1 SGHRS and CDR2 YFSETQ. The V end lost 5 bases, the J end lost 9 bases, and 12 bases lay between the germline ends. CDR3 DNA sequence: TGCGCCAGCAGACGACCGCAGGCTGAGCAGTTCTTC. It yields the protein CASRRPQAEQFF.

This clonotype has a handful of counts. The genes are TRBV12-3 or TRBV12-4 and TRBJ1-1, with TRBD1 as a possible D gene (6 bases). The CDR3 length is 12 residues. Trimming took off 2 bases at V and 7 bases at J, with 8 bases between the two ends. The CDR3 here is CASSLLQGEAFF. The CDR3 nucleotides are TGTGCCAGCAGTTTACTACAGGGTGAAGCTTTCTTT.

V gene TRBV7-2 combines with J gene TRBJ2-5, with D perhaps matching TRBD1 (6 bases). With 1 base removed from V and 5 bases from J, the gap between germline ends came to 14 bases. Germline-derived CDR1 and CDR2 are SGHTA and FQGNSA. The CDR3 contains 15 residues. The CDR3 reads CASSLDGHQGETQYF. The CDR3 coding sequence is TGTGCCAGCAGCTTAGACGGACACCAGGGGGAGACCCAGTACTTC.

The gene calls are TRBV5-5 and TRBJ1-1, with unresolved D. This CDR3 region has 15 residues. Germline V CDR1 and CDR2: SGHKS, YYEKEE (reference sequence). The ends were cut back, 7 bases at V and 1 base at J, with 17 bases in the middle. The CDR3 nucleotides are TGTGCCAGCTTGGTGGGAGGAAATTGGAACACTGAAGCTTTCTTT. Translation gives CASLVGGNWNTEAFF. Looking up the rest from reference TRBV5-5 and TRBJ1-1 gives the full variable domain: DAGVTQSPTHLIKTRGQQVTLRCSPISGHKSVSWYQQVLGQGPQFIFQYYEKEERGRGNFPDRFSARQFPNYSSELNVNALLLGDSALYLCASLVGGNWNTEAFFGQGTRLTVV.

The chain combines TRBV5-5 with TRBJ2-5; the D gene is possibly TRBD2 (5 bases). Looked up from germline, CDR1 is SGHKS and CDR2 is YYEKEE (reference sequence). This CDR3 contains 14 residues. Trimming took 4 bases from V and 5 from J, leaving 15 bases between them. The DNA for the CDR3 is TGTGCCAGCAGCGGCCCTACTAGTAGTGAGACCCAGTACTTC. Protein sequence: CASSGPTSSETQYF.

This clonotype was found a few times. The J gene is TRBJ2-1, the V gene TRBV5-6, with no clear D. V lost 0 bases and J lost 9, with 7 bases in between. The germline V gene has CDR1 SGHDT and CDR2 YYEEEE. The CDR3 runs 12 residues. Here the CDR3 reads CASSLDFGEQFF. The CDR3 nucleotides are TGTGCCAGCAGCTTGGACTTTGGTGAGCAGTTCTTC.

The chain employs TRBV7-8 and TRBJ1-4, with D perhaps matching TRBD1 (6 bases). V was pared by 6 bases and J by 5 bases, with 13 bases between. The CDR3 extends over 14 amino acids. CDR1 is SGHVS and CDR2 is FQNEAQ in the germline V gene. The CDR3 DNA is TGTGCCAGCAGATCCGGGACAAGGAATGAAAAACTGTTTTTT. Its translation is CASRSGTRNEKLFF.

In its sample, this clonotype was seen a few times. This sequence joins TRBV12-3 or TRBV12-4 and TRBJ2-3, with D possibly TRBD1 on 5 matching bases. The CDR3 sequence is 13 residues long. Trimming left V 2 bases short and J 7 bases short, with 10 bases between. The CDR3 nucleotides are TGTGCCAGCAGTTTACCTGCAGGGAATACGCAGTATTTT. Translating it yields CASSLPAGNTQYF.

This clonotype was detected a few times. The V call is TRBV7-6, the J call TRBJ1-4; 10 bases map to TRBD1. Trimming removed 5 bases from V and 5 bases from J; junction bases left unmatched: 5. The CDR3 contains 15 residues. Germline loops: CDR1 SGHVS, CDR2 FNYEAQ. CDR3 DNA sequence: TGTGCCAGCAGCGCCGGGACAGGGGAAAATGAAAAACTGTTTTTT. This gives the protein CASSAGTGENEKLFF.

The chain carries TRBV30 and TRBJ1-1, with 8 positions matching TRBD1. The trim removed 4 bases at V and 7 bases at J, leaving 8 bases unmatched. Looked up from germline, CDR1 is GTSNPN and CDR2 is SVGIG (reference sequence). The CDR3 sequence is 13 residues long. The DNA of the CDR3 is TGTGCCTGGATCGGGACAGGTCGCTATGAAGCTTTCTTT. As protein: CAWIGTGRYEAFF.

This clonotype is categorized as medium-sized. This chain joins TRBV20-1 and TRBJ2-5, with 10 bases identical to TRBD2. Per the germline V gene, CDR1 is DFQATT and CDR2 is SNEGSKA (reference sequence). The CDR3 is 15 residues long. Trimming took 6 bases from V and 4 from J; bases not matched to a gene: 11. CDR3 DNA sequence: TGCAGTGCGTACGAGCGGGAGGGCCCGTTAGAGACCCAGTACTTC. Encoded protein: CSAYEREGPLETQYF.

This clonotype was counted a few times. The chain carries TRBV6-1 and TRBJ1-5, with D uncertain. Trimming stripped 6 bases from V and 1 base from J, with 13 bases between. The CDR3 consists of 15 residues. Per the germline V gene, CDR1 is MNHNS and CDR2 is SASEGT. The CDR3 reads CASSLGPGSNQPQHF. The CDR3 DNA sequence: TGTGCCAGCAGCCTGGGCCCGGGAAGCAATCAGCCCCAGCATTTT.

In this sample, this clonotype turned up many times. V usage is TRBV6-1 and J usage is TRBJ1-5, with no clear D. The CDR3 totals 13 residues. Germline CDR1 and CDR2: MNHNS and SASEGT. The V end was cut by 3 bases, the J end by 9 bases, with 12 bases between. CDR3: CASSDSRPMPQHF. CDR3 DNA: TGTGCCAGCAGTGACTCCCGACCTATGCCCCAGCATTTT.

This clonotype was seen only a few times. The V and J genes are TRBV14 and TRBJ2-1, with unresolved D. Germline CDR1 and CDR2: SGHDN and FVKESK. Trimming cost V 4 bases and J 4 bases, with 11 bases left between them. This CDR3 is 14 amino acids long. The CDR3 nucleotides read TGTGCCAGCAGCCTATCAGGAGTTTACAATGAGCAGTTCTTC. Translation gives CASSLSGVYNEQFF.

J is TRBJ2-5 and V is TRBV12-3 or TRBV12-4, with D perhaps matching TRBD1 (5 bases). Trimming left V 5 bases short and J 5 bases short, with 15 bases between. The CDR3 contains 14 residues. For the CDR3, the DNA is TGTGCCAGCAGTCCACAACAGGTATCTGAGACCCAGTACTTC. Translating it yields CASSPQQVSETQYF.

The table lists this clonotype with a few counts. The chain links TRBV11-2 to TRBJ2-5; tentatively, D is TRBD2 (5 bases). Germline V lookup: CDR1 SGHAT, CDR2 FQNNGV. V lost 5 bases to trimming and J lost 8 bases, with 24 bases between them. The CDR3 consists of 16 residues. The CDR3 DNA reads TGTGCCAGCAGCCACGGAGCTCGGGCGGAGGCAGAAACCCAGTACTTC. It is translated as CASSHGARAEAETQYF.

J is TRBJ2-2 and V is TRBV4-2, with 7 bases aligning to TRBD2. Germline trimming cut 4 bases from V and 3 bases from J; bases unmatched to any gene: 14. This CDR3 is 18 amino acids long. Germline CDR1 is LGHNA and CDR2 is YNFKEQ. This chain's CDR3 is CASSLKIWGRADTGELFF. CDR3 DNA sequence: TGTGCCAGCAGCCTCAAGATATGGGGGAGGGCCGACACCGGGGAGCTGTTTTTT.

This clonotype occurred a few times. The chain links TRBV4-3 to TRBJ2-2, with 10 bases identical to TRBD1. This CDR3 is built from 17 residues. V lost 4 bases and J lost 7; bases outside the gene matches: 12. Germline V gene data show CDR1 as LGHNA and CDR2 as YSLEER. CDR3 DNA sequence: TGCGCCAGCAGCCCACGCTCGGGGACAGGGGCCAACGGGGAGCTGTTTTTT. This sequence encodes CASSPRSGTGANGELFF.

This clonotype was detected a few times. The rearrangement uses TRBV14 and TRBJ1-2, with D uncertain. In germline, CDR1 is SGHDN, CDR2 FVKESK. The ends were cut back, 0 bases at V and 8 bases at J, with 22 bases in the middle. This CDR3 spans 17 amino acids. CDR3 residues: CASSQDLISFGSGGYTF. The CDR3, as DNA: TGTGCCAGCAGCCAAGATCTCATAAGTTTCGGATCGGGGGGCTACACCTTC.

The gene calls are TRBV6-5 and TRBJ2-4; 10 positions agree with TRBD1. Germline loops: CDR1 MNHEY, CDR2 SVGAGI. CDR3 size: 15 residues. The V and J ends lost 6 bases and 6 bases, in that order; junction bases with no gene match: 8. The CDR3 DNA sequence: TGTGCCAGCAGACAAGACAGGGGGCGTTCAAACATTCAGTACTTC. This gives the protein CASRQDRGRSNIQYF.